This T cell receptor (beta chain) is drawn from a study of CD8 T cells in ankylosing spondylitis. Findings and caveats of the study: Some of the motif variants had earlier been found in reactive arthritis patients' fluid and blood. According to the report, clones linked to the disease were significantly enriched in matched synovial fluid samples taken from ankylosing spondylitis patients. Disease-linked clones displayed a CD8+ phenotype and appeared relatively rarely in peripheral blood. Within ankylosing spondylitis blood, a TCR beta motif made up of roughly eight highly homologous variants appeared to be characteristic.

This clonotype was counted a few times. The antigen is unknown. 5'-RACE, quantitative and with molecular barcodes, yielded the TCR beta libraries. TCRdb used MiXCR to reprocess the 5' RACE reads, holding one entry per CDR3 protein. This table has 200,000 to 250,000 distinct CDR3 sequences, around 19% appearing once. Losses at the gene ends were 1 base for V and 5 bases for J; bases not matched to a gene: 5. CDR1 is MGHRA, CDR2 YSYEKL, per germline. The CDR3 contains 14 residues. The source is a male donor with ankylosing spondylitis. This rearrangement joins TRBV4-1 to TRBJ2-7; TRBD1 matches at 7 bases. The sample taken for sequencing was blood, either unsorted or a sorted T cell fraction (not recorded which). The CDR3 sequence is CASSQVRGMDEQYF. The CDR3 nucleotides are TGCGCCAGCAGCCAAGTCAGGGGGATGGACGAGCAGTACTTC.